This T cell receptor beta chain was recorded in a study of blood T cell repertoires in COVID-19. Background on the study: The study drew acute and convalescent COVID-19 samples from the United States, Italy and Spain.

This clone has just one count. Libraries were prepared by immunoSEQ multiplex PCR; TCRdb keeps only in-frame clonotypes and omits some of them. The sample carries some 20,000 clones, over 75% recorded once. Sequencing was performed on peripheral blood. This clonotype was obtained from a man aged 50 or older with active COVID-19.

The DNA for the CDR3 is TGTGCCAGCAGTGAACAACAGGGGGACGAGCAGTACTTC. Residues: CASSEQQGDEQYF. V gene TRBV3-1 (or the pseudogene TRBV3-2) combines with J gene TRBJ2-7; TRBD1 agrees at 8 bases. This CDR3 spans 13 amino acids. The V gene's germline CDR1 is LGHDT and CDR2 YNNKEL (reference sequence). V lost 6 bases, J lost 5 bases, and 6 bases stayed unmatched.